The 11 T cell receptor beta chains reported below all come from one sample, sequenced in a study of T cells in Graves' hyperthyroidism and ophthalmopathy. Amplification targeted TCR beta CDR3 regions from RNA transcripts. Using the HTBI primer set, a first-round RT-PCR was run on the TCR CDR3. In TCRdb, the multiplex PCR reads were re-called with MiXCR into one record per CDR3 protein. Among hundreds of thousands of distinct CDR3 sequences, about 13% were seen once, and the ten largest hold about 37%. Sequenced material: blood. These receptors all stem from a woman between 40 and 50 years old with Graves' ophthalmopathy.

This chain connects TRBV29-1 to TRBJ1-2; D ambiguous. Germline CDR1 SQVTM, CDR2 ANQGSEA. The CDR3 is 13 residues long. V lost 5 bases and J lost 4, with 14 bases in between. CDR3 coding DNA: TGCAGCGTTCAACCCTCAGCCGGCTATGGCTACACCTTC. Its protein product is CSVQPSAGYGYTF. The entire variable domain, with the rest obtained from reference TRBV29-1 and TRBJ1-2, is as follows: SAVISQKPSRDICQRGTSLTIQCQVDSQVTMMFWYRQQPGQSLTLIATANQGSEATYESGFVIDKFPISRPNLTFSTLTVSNMSPEDSSIYLCSVQPSAGYGYTFGSGTRLTVV.

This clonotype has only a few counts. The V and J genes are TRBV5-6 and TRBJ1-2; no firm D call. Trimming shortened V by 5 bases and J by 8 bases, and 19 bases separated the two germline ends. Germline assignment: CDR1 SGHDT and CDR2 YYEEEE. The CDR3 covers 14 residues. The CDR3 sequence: CASSIYPTTMGYTF. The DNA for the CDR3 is TGTGCCAGCAGTATCTACCCTACGACTATGGGCTACACCTTC.

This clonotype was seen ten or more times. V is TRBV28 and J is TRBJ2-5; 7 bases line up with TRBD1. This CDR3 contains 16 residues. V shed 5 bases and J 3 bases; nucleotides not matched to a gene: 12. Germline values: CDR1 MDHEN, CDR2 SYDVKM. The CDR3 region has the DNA TGTGCCAGCAGTCGACTCCTGACAGGGCCGAAAGAGACCCAGTACTTC. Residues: CASSRLLTGPKETQYF. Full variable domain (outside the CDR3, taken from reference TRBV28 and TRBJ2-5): DVKVTQSSRYLVKRTGEKVFLECVQDMDHENMFWYRQDPGLGLRLIYFSYDVKMKEKGDIPEGYSVSREKKERFSLILESASTNQTSMYLCASSRLLTGPKETQYFGPGTRLLVL.

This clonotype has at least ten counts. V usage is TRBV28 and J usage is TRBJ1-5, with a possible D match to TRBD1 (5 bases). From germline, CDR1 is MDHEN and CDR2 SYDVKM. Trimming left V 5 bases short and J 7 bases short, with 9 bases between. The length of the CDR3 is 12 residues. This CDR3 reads CASSLQAQPQHF. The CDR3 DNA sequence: TGTGCCAGCAGTCTACAGGCCCAGCCCCAGCATTTT.

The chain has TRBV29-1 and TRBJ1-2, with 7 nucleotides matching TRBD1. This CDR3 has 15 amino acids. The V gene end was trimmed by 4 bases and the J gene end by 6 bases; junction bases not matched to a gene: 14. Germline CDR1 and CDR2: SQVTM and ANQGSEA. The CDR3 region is CSVASSWRGGHGYTF. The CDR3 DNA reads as TGCAGCGTTGCATCTTCCTGGAGAGGGGGCCATGGCTACACCTTC.

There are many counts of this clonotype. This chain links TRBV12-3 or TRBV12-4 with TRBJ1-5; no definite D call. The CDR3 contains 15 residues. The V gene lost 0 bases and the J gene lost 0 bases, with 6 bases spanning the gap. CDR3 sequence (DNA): TGTGCCAGCAGTTTAGCGCGGGGTAGCAATCAGCCCCAGCATTTT. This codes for CASSLARGSNQPQHF.

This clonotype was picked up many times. The CDR3 DNA reads as TGTGCCAGTAGAGCTTCCACCCGGGGGACCCAGTACTTC. Translating gives CASRASTRGTQYF. The chain uses TRBV19 and TRBJ2-5, with D possibly being TRBD2 (5 bases). CDR1 and CDR2 (germline): LNHDA, SQIVND (reference sequence). The V gene lost 6 bases and the J gene lost 7 bases, with 15 bases spanning the gap. This CDR3 is built from 13 residues.

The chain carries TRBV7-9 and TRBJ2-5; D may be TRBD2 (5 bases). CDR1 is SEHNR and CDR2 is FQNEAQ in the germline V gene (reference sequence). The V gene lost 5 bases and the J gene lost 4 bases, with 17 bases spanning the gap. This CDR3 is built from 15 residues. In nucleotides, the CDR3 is TGTGCCAGCAGCCCTAGCCTTGCGCTGAGAGAGACCCAGTACTTC. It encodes CASSPSLALRETQYF. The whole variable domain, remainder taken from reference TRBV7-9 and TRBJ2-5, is DTGVSQNPRHKITKRGQNVTFRCDPISEHNRLYWYRQTLGQGPEFLTYFQNEAQLEKSRLLSDRFSAERPKGSFSTLEIQRTEQGDSAMYLCASSPSLALRETQYFGPGTRLLVL.

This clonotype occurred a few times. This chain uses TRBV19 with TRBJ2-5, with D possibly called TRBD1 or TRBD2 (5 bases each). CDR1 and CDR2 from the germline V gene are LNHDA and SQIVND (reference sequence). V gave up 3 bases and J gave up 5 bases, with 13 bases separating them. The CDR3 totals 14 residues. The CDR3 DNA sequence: TGTGCCAGTAGTATTTCGGGACGCCGGGAGACCCAGTACTTC. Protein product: CASSISGRRETQYF. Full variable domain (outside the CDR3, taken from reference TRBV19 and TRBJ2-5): DGGITQSPKYLFRKEGQNVTLSCEQNLNHDAMYWYRQDPGQGLRLIYYSQIVNDFQKGDIAEGYSVSREKKESFPLTVTSAQKNPTAFYLCASSISGRRETQYFGPGTRLLVL.

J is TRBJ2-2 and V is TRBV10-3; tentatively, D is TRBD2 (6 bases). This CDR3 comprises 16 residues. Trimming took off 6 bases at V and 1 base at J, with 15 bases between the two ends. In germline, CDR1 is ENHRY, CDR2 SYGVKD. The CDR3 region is CAIRPVRGRNTGELFF. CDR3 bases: TGTGCCATCAGGCCCGTTCGGGGGAGGAACACCGGGGAGCTGTTTTTT.

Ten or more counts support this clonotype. The CDR3 region has the DNA TGTGCCAGCAGTCCGACTTTGATGAGCACCGGGGAGCTGTTTTTT. This gives the protein CASSPTLMSTGELFF. This chain joins TRBV27 and TRBJ2-2, with D unresolved. This CDR3 is 15 amino acids long. CDR1 and CDR2 (germline): MNHEY, SMNVEV (reference sequence). Trimming took 5 bases from V and 4 from J, leaving 14 bases between them.